This paragraph covers one T cell receptor (beta chain) sequence. Its antigen is not identified. Treatment: around 19 received Ad26.COV2.S at low or high dose, single or two shots; about 5 received placebo; per-sample allocation not given. Collection of samples fell on day 63 after the first vaccine or placebo injection. This specimen comes from a study of Ad26.COV2.S vaccination and SARS-CoV-2 variants. Overall study: Intramuscularly, Ad26.COV2.S was given either once or twice, 56 days apart.

This CDR3 has 15 residues. Germline loops: CDR1 SGDLS, CDR2 YYNGEE. The germline V and J ends were trimmed by 0 bases and 0 bases, with 9 bases remaining between them. The table came from immunoSEQ multiplex PCR; TCRdb's copy has only in-frame clones and leaves some out. The sample holds 400,000 to 450,000 clones, 92% seen once. Findings and limits, study-wide: Spike-specific TCR breadth ran higher among vaccine recipients than placebo recipients. Measures of TCR breadth and depth may have fallen short of total T cell responses.

The genes are TRBV9 and TRBJ1-2; D remains ambiguous. The source was peripheral blood, collected in a trial of Ad26.COV2.S vaccine versus placebo. The receptor's source is a person between 18 and 60 years old who received the Ad26.COV2.S COVID-19 vaccine or a placebo. The chain's CDR3 is CASSVGQSTNYGYTF. Written as DNA, the CDR3 is TGTGCCAGCAGCGTAGGCCAGAGCACTAACTATGGCTACACCTTC.